The 31 T cell receptor beta chains below come from one sample, sequenced in a study of T-cell memory formation after mild COVID-19. A single record per CDR3 protein comes from TCRdb applying MiXCR to the 5' RACE reads. The sample contains hundreds of thousands of distinct CDR3 sequences, less than 25% of which appear only once. The specimen sequenced was PBMCs or a T cell subset sorted from them (not recorded which). The receptors stem from an adult woman who had mild COVID-19 (a few samples of this study predate the infection). Cell type and time point are not known.

This chain joins TRBV7-9 and TRBJ2-1, with 13 nucleotides matching TRBD2. Germline CDR1 SEHNR, CDR2 FQNEAQ (reference sequence). V shed 5 bases, J shed 10 bases, and the junction held 17 bases outside the gene matches. This CDR3 comprises 18 residues. CDR3 sequence: CASSPGLAGDLHQDEQFF. CDR3 DNA: TGTGCCAGCAGCCCTGGACTAGCGGGAGACCTCCATCAGGACGAGCAGTTCTTC.

CDR3 sequence (DNA): TGTGCCAGCAGCCCAATAGCGGGGGAGATCGGTACGCAGTATTTT. Translating gives CASSPIAGEIGTQYF. V and J are TRBV4-2 and TRBJ2-3; 9 nucleotides agree with TRBD2. The CDR3 contains 15 residues. Looked up from germline, CDR1 is LGHNA and CDR2 is YNFKEQ. V lost 4 bases, J lost 8 bases, and 10 bases stayed unmatched.

The J gene is TRBJ2-3, the V gene TRBV4-3; maybe TRBD1 (5 bases). Germline assignment: CDR1 LGHNA and CDR2 YSLEER. The length of the CDR3 is 17 residues. The V and J ends lost 0 bases and 1 base respectively, with 14 bases between them. Written as DNA, the CDR3 is TGCGCCAGCAGCCAAGATGAGAACAGGTGGGGCACAGATACGCAGTATTTT. It codes for CASSQDENRWGTDTQYF.

The chain recombines TRBV6-2 or TRBV6-3 with TRBJ2-7; D perhaps matches TRBD2 (6 bases). V was trimmed by 8 bases and J by 6 bases, leaving 17 bases between them. The CDR3 has 13 amino acids. Germline V gives CDR1 MNHEY, CDR2 SVGEGT. The CDR3 reads CASAGPQVSEQYF. The CDR3 DNA is TGTGCCAGCGCGGGGCCCCAGGTGAGCGAGCAGTACTTC.

This clonotype turned up a few times. The chain joins TRBV7-2 to TRBJ2-7; the D is unclear. This CDR3 spans 14 amino acids. V lost 4 bases to trimming and J lost 3 bases, with 13 bases between them. The germline gives CDR1 SGHTA, CDR2 FQGNSA. The CDR3 DNA follows: TGTGCCAGCAGCTCGGGCCCGGGCCTCTACGAGCAGTACTTC. Protein sequence: CASSSGPGLYEQYF.

The chain has TRBV18 and TRBJ2-6, with a weak D call TRBD2 (5 bases). The CDR3 has 17 residues. V lost 3 bases and J 0 bases, leaving 12 bases between the germline ends. CDR1 is KGHSH, CDR2 LQKENI, per germline. DNA of the CDR3: TGTGCCAGCTCACCGGCCGGGGTCGTCTCTGGGGCCAACGTCCTGACTTTC. The encoded protein is CASSPAGVVSGANVLTF.

The V and J genes are TRBV6-5 and TRBJ2-7, with a possible D match to TRBD2 (5 bases). The germline CDR1 and CDR2 sequences are MNHEY and SVGAGI. Trimming removed 0 bases at V and 0 bases at J, with 12 bases between. CDR3 length: 16 amino acids. CDR3 residues: CASSYSEGTSSYEQYF. The CDR3 nucleotides read TGTGCCAGCAGTTACTCAGAGGGTACGAGCTCCTACGAGCAGTACTTC.

This clonotype was counted a few times. This rearrangement joins TRBV6-1 to TRBJ2-1; D gene unclear. Trimming stripped 4 bases from V and 8 bases from J, with 15 bases between. There are 14 residues in the CDR3. Germline-derived CDR1 and CDR2 are MNHNS and SASEGT. CDR3: CASSVVGVTYEQFF. The CDR3, as DNA: TGTGCCAGCAGTGTAGTAGGCGTTACCTATGAGCAGTTCTTC.

J is TRBJ1-4 and V is TRBV12-3 or TRBV12-4; no clear D. Trimming removed 6 bases from V and 7 bases from J, with 21 bases in between. CDR3 length: 16 residues. The CDR3 reads CASSPSGLEEGEKLFF. The CDR3 coding sequence is TGTGCCAGCAGCCCGTCCGGACTTGAAGAGGGTGAAAAACTGTTTTTT.

This clonotype showed up just a few times. This chain joins TRBV4-3 and TRBJ2-1; D not certain. Trimming removed 4 bases at V and 3 bases at J, with 16 bases between. The CDR3 is 16 amino acids. Germline assignment: CDR1 LGHNA and CDR2 YSLEER. The CDR3 region has the DNA TGCGCCAGCAGCCGATCCTGGCAGACCATCTACAATGAGCAGTTCTTC. As protein: CASSRSWQTIYNEQFF.

This clonotype has a handful of counts. The chain joins TRBV24-1 to TRBJ2-7; the match to TRBD1 covers 8 bases. Germline CDR1 KGHDR, CDR2 SFDVKD. There are 14 residues in the CDR3. V trimming: 7 bases; J trimming: 4 bases; junction bases outside the gene matches: 8. This chain's CDR3 is CATRPGTGTYEQYF. As DNA, the CDR3 is TGTGCCACCAGACCCGGGACAGGCACTTACGAGCAGTACTTC.

This clonotype was picked up a small number of times. The chain combines TRBV4-2 with TRBJ2-7, with TRBD1 identical over 9 bases. The CDR3 length is 16 residues. The germline CDR1 and CDR2 sequences are LGHNA and YNFKEQ. With V trimmed by 1 base and J by 2 bases, 6 bases remained unmatched. The CDR3 sequence: CASSQGKGQGTYEQYF. The CDR3 DNA is TGTGCCAGCAGCCAAGGAAAGGGACAGGGTACCTACGAGCAGTACTTC.

The CDR3 spells CASIQGLAGSGTQYF. CDR3 nucleotides: TGTGCCAGCATTCAGGGACTAGCGGGGAGCGGTACGCAGTATTTT. This chain links TRBV6-4 with TRBJ2-3, with 13 bases lining up with TRBD2. The CDR3 contains 15 residues. V lost 7 bases and J lost 8; bases outside the gene matches: 9. Germline CDR1 is MRHNA and CDR2 is SNTAGT.

This rearrangement joins TRBV7-8 to TRBJ2-1, with a weak D call TRBD2 (6 bases). V lost 4 bases and J 3 bases, leaving 19 bases between the germline ends. The CDR3 loop spans 17 amino acids. The germline V gene encodes CDR1 SGHVS and CDR2 FQNEAQ. The chain's CDR3 is CASSYVDSGDFYNEQFF. CDR3 sequence (DNA): TGTGCCAGCAGCTACGTCGATAGCGGTGATTTCTACAATGAGCAGTTCTTC.

This clonotype was seen more than once but under ten times. V and J are TRBV2 and TRBJ2-7, with D tentatively TRBD2 (5 bases). The length of the CDR3 is 12 residues. Trimming took off 7 bases at V and 2 bases at J, with 9 bases between the two ends. Per the germline V gene, CDR1 is SNHLY and CDR2 is FYNNEI. CDR3 bases: TGTGCCAGCACGCGGCGGGCCTACGAGCAGTACTTC. Its protein is CASTRRAYEQYF.

This clonotype was recorded a few times. Written as DNA, the CDR3 is TGTGCCAGCAATAGGCAGGCCAACACTGAAGCTTTCTTT. Protein product: CASNRQANTEAFF. This chain uses TRBV12-3 or TRBV12-4 with TRBJ1-1, with D unresolved. V lost 7 bases to trimming and J lost 2 bases, with 11 bases between them. This CDR3 is 13 amino acids long.

The chain employs TRBV20-1 and TRBJ2-1; D is possibly TRBD2 (6 bases). The CDR3 contains 14 residues. Trimming left V 6 bases short and J 3 bases short, with 15 bases between. Per the germline V gene, CDR1 is DFQATT and CDR2 is SNEGSKA (reference sequence). The CDR3, as DNA: TGCAGTGCCCATCGGAGTAGCGGCTACAATGAGCAGTTCTTC. Translation: CSAHRSSGYNEQFF.

There are many counts of this clonotype. This chain links TRBV10-3 with TRBJ2-3; perhaps TRBD2 as D (6 bases). In germline, CDR1 is ENHRY, CDR2 SYGVKD. The CDR3 loop spans 15 amino acids. V was cut by 2 bases and J by 3 bases, with 12 bases left in between. In DNA form, the CDR3 reads TGTGCCATCAGTGAGAGGGGACGGGGGACAGATACGCAGTATTTT. Protein product: CAISERGRGTDTQYF.

The chain joins TRBV20-1 to TRBJ2-1; tentative D call: TRBD1 (6 bases). Trimming took 6 bases from V and 3 from J, leaving 12 bases between them. The CDR3 is 13 residues long. Per germline, CDR1 DFQATT and CDR2 SNEGSKA (reference sequence). The CDR3 DNA is TGCAGTGCCACGACCAGGGGCTACAATGAGCAGTTCTTC. Its protein is CSATTRGYNEQFF.

The chain links TRBV4-3 to TRBJ2-3, with D possibly matching TRBD2 (7 bases). The CDR3 extends over 16 amino acids. The germline V gene has CDR1 LGHNA and CDR2 YSLEER. Trimming stripped 0 bases from V and 3 bases from J, with 13 bases between. In DNA form, the CDR3 reads TGCGCCAGCAGCCAAGATCTAGGGGGGGGTACAGATACGCAGTATTTT. Amino acids: CASSQDLGGGTDTQYF.

This clonotype was recorded many times. J is TRBJ2-1 and V is TRBV5-1; 7 bases match TRBD2. Germline lookup yields CDR1 SGHRS and CDR2 YFSETQ. This CDR3 is 16 amino acids long. V trimming: 0 bases; J trimming: 6 bases; junction bases outside the gene matches: 9. The CDR3 protein is CASSLVGLDPSNEQFF. The DNA of the CDR3 is TGCGCCAGCAGCTTGGTAGGACTAGACCCAAGCAATGAGCAGTTCTTC.

This sequence joins TRBV30 and TRBJ1-1; TRBD1 agrees at 8 bases. The CDR3 spans 15 residues. The ends lost 3 bases at V and 5 bases at J; junction bases unmatched: 11. From germline, CDR1 is GTSNPN and CDR2 SVGIG (reference sequence). The CDR3 is CAWRERVHRGTEAFF. CDR3 in DNA: TGTGCCTGGAGGGAACGGGTCCACAGGGGGACTGAAGCTTTCTTT. Using reference TRBV30 and TRBJ1-1 for the parts outside the CDR3, the full variable domain is SQTIHQWPATLVQPVGSPLSLECTVEGTSNPNLYWYRQAAGRGLQLLFYSVGIGQISSEVPQNLSASRPQDRQFILSSKKLLLSDSGFYLCAWRERVHRGTEAFFGQGTRLTVV.

This chain uses TRBV12-3 or TRBV12-4 with TRBJ1-1; D may be TRBD1 (6 bases). The V end was cut by 3 bases, the J end by 7 bases, with 15 bases between. The CDR3 is made up of 14 amino acids. The CDR3 here is CASSFPNRAGEAFF. The CDR3 coding sequence is TGTGCCAGCAGTTTCCCCAACAGGGCTGGTGAAGCTTTCTTT.

This clonotype was detected only a few times. The chain carries TRBV7-3 and TRBJ1-2; D is undetermined. This CDR3 comprises 13 residues. Germline V gene lookup returns CDR1 SGHTA and CDR2 FQGTGA. Trimming pared 1 base from V and 4 bases from J, leaving 7 bases between. CDR3 loop: CASSLNDGYGYTF. CDR3 coding DNA: TGTGCCAGCAGCTTAAATGACGGCTATGGCTACACCTTC.

The rearrangement joins TRBV14 to TRBJ2-1, with 12 bases that match TRBD2. CDR1 and CDR2 from the germline V gene are SGHDN and FVKESK. This CDR3 has 17 residues. With 4 bases clipped from V and 4 bases from J, the junction kept 8 bases outside the gene matches. The CDR3 reads CASSPTRLAGEYNEQFF. The CDR3 DNA sequence: TGTGCCAGCAGCCCCACCCGACTAGCGGGGGAATACAATGAGCAGTTCTTC.

This clonotype was seen ten or more times. Written as DNA, the CDR3 is TGCGCCAGCAGCCCAGGACAGGACTACGAGCAGTACTTC. This translates into CASSPGQDYEQYF. The V gene is TRBV4-3, the J gene TRBJ2-7, with 7 bases aligning to TRBD1. The junction had 3 bases not matched to a gene; V was cut back by 4 bases and J by 3 bases. Looked up from germline, CDR1 is LGHNA and CDR2 is YSLEER. The CDR3 consists of 13 residues.

V is TRBV7-3 and J is TRBJ2-3; 7 bases are a match to TRBD2. The ends lost 5 bases at V and 4 bases at J; junction bases unmatched: 9. Germline V gene sequence: CDR1 SGHTA, CDR2 FQGTGA. The CDR3 sequence is 15 residues long. The CDR3 reads CASSLNPGGADTQYF. The CDR3, as DNA: TGTGCCAGCAGCCTTAACCCGGGAGGAGCAGATACGCAGTATTTT.

The rearrangement uses TRBV7-9 and TRBJ2-7; no clear D. This CDR3 has 14 residues. Trimming left V 0 bases short and J 1 base short, with 7 bases between. Germline values: CDR1 SEHNR, CDR2 FQNEAQ (reference sequence). CDR3 nucleotides: TGTGCCAGCAGCTTAGCGGCAGAGTCCTACGAGCAGTACTTC. Translating gives CASSLAAESYEQYF.

The J gene is TRBJ2-1, the V gene TRBV7-2; TRBD2 agrees at 13 bases. The CDR3 has 18 residues. With 5 bases clipped from V and 9 bases from J, the junction kept 16 bases outside the gene matches. Per the germline V gene, CDR1 is SGHTA and CDR2 is FQGNSA. For the CDR3, the DNA is TGTGCCAGCAGCCTCTCCCATCGGGGACTAGCGGGATTGAGTGAGCAGTTCTTC. It encodes CASSLSHRGLAGLSEQFF.

The chain couples TRBV11-1 to TRBJ2-1; D is tentatively TRBD1 or TRBD2 (5 bases each). Per germline, CDR1 SGHAT and CDR2 FQDESV (reference sequence). The V end was cut by 3 bases, the J end by 6 bases, with 15 bases between. The CDR3 has 15 amino acids. The CDR3 DNA sequence: TGTGCCAGCAGCTTCGGGGACCGAACGGGCAATGAGCAGTTCTTC. Translated: CASSFGDRTGNEQFF.

This clonotype has a handful of counts. The chain uses TRBV4-1 and TRBJ2-1, with TRBD2 identical over 12 bases. Germline-derived CDR1 and CDR2 are MGHRA and YSYEKL. The length of the CDR3 is 17 residues. V lost 4 bases to trimming and J lost 8 bases; unmatched junction nucleotides: 12. The CDR3 sequence: CASSPLPPSGGADEQFF. CDR3 DNA: TGCGCCAGCAGCCCCCTACCTCCTAGCGGGGGGGCCGATGAGCAGTTCTTC.